This T cell receptor beta chain originates from a study of blood T cell repertoires in COVID-19. In the study overall: Researchers got acute and convalescent COVID-19 samples from the United States, Italy and Spain. From T cells, B-cell-depleted T cells, or PBMCs came the material, which was cDNA or gDNA.

V was shortened by 4 bases and J by 0 bases, with 7 bases between the two germline ends. CDR3 size: 14 residues. Looked up from germline, CDR1 is MNHEY and CDR2 is SVGAGI. Original handling: Reference gene primer amplification gave nucleated cell count estimates. Some clones are missing from TCRdb's copy, which holds only in-frame ones; the method was immunoSEQ multiplex PCR. V and J calls and clone size follow that table, whereas D and trimming were derived from the DNA. The sample records 200,000 to 300,000 clones, about 87% being singletons. The sample comprised peripheral blood. The chain couples TRBV6-5 to TRBJ1-5; no definite D call. This clonotype originated in a woman in her 70s with active or convalescent COVID-19. CDR3 nucleotides: TGTGCCAGCAGTTCCCAACATAGCAATCAGCCCCAGCATTTT. It encodes CASSSQHSNQPQHF.